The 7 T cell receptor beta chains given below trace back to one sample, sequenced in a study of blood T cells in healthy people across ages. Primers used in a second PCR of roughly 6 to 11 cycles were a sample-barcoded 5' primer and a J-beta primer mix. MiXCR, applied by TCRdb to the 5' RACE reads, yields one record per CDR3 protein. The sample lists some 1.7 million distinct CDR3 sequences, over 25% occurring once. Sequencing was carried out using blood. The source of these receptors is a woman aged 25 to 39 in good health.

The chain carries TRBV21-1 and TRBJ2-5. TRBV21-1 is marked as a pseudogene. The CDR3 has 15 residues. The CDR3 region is CASSKGSRHQETQYF. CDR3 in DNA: TGTGCCAGCAGCAAAGGTAGTAGACACCAAGAGACCCAGTACTTC.

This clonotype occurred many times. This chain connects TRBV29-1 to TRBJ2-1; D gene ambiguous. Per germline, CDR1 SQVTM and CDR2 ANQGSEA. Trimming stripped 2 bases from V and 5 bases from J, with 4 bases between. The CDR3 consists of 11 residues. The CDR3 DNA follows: TGCAGCGTTGAACGAGACAATGAGCAGTTCTTC. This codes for CSVERDNEQFF.

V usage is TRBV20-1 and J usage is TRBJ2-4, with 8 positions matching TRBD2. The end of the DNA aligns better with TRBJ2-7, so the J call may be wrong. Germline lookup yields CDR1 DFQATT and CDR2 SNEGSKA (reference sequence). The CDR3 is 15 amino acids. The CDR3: CSASQPTSGSFEQYF. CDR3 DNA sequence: TGCAGTGCCAGCCAACCAACTAGCGGTTCTTTCGAGCAGTACTTC.

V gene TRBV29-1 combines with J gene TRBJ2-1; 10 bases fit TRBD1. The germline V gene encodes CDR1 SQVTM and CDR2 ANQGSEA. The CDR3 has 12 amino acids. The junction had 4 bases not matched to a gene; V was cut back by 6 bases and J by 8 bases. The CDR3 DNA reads TGCAGCGTGGGACAGGGGTGGGATGAGCAGTTCTTC. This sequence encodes CSVGQGWDEQFF.

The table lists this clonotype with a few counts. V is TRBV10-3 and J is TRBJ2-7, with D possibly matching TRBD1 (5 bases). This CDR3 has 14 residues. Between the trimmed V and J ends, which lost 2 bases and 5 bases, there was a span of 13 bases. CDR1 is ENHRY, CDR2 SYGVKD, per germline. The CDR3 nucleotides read TGTGCCATCAGTGAGCAGGGATTTCGGCACGAGCAGTACTTC. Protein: CAISEQGFRHEQYF.

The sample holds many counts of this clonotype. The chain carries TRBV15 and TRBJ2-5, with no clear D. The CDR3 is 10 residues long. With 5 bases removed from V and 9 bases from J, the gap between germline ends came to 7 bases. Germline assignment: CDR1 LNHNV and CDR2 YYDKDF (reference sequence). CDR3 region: CATSPGAQYF. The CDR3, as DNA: TGTGCCACCAGCCCAGGAGCCCAGTACTTC.

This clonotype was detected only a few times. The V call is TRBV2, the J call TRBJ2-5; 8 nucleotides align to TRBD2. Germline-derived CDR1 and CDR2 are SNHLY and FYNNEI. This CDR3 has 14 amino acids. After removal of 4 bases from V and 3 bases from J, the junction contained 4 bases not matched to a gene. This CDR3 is CASSVARGEETQYF. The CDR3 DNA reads TGTGCCAGCAGTGTAGCGCGGGGGGAAGAGACCCAGTACTTC.